One T cell receptor (beta chain) is described in this entry. As yet, its antigen is unknown. The CDR3 has 11 amino acids. Trimming left V 5 bases short and J 14 bases short, with 14 bases between. The germline CDR1 and CDR2 sequences are SNHLY and FYNNEI. The data belong to a study of cytomegalovirus exposure and HLA in healthy donors. Findings of the study overall: Some V segments could not be told apart, so they were left out, TRBV6-2 and TRBV6-3 among them.

Both 60 Vbeta primers and 13 Jbeta primers went into the PCR. Sequencing used immunoSEQ multiplex PCR; TCRdb keeps in-frame clones, though not all of them. The data contain 95,000 to 130,000 clones, 8.5% to 10% of them singletons. This rearrangement joins TRBV2 to TRBJ2-3; D is ambiguous. The receptor comes from a man between 25 and 39 years old in good health and CMV-seronegative. Material: PBMCs. CDR3 DNA: TGTGCCAGCAGTATACATGAGCGTGTGTATTTT. The encoded protein is CASSIHERVYF.